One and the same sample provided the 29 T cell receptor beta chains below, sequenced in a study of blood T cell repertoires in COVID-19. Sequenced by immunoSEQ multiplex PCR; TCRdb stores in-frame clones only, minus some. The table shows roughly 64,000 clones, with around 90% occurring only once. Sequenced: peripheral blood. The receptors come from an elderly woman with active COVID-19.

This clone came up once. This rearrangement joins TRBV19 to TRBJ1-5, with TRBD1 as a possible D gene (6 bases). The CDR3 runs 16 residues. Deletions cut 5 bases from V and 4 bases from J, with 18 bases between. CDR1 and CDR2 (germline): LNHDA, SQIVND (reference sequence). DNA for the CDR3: TGTGCCAGTAGTCGCGCGGGGGGGCGCGGGAATCAGCCCCAGCATTTT. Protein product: CASSRAGGRGNQPQHF.

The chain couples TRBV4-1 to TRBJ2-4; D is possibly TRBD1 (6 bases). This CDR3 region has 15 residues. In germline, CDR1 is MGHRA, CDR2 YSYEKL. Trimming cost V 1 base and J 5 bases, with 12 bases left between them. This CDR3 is CASSQGLHRENIQYF. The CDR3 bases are TGCGCCAGCAGCCAAGGATTGCACAGGGAAAACATTCAGTACTTC.

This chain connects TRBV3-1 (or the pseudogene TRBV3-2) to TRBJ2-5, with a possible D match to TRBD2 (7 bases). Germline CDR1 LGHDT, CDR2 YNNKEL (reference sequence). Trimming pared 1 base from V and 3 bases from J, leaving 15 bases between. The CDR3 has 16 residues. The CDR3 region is CASSQALRGAKETQYF. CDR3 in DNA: TGTGCCAGCAGCCAAGCCTTACGGGGGGCGAAAGAGACCCAGTACTTC.

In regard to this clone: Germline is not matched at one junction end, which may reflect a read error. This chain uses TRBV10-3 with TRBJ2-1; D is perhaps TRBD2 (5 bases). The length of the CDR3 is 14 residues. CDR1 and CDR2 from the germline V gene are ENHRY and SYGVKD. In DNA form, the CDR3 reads TGTGCCATCAGTGTTTCCGAGGGCCACAATAAGCAGTTCTTC. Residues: CAISVSEGHNKQFF.

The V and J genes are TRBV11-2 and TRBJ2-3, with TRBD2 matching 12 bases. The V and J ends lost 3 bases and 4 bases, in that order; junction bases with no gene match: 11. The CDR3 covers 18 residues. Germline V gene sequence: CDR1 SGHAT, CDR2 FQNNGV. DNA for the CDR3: TGTGCCAGCAGCTTGCTGACTAGCGGGAGAAGGTTGGCAGATACGCAGTATTTT. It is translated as CASSLLTSGRRLADTQYF.

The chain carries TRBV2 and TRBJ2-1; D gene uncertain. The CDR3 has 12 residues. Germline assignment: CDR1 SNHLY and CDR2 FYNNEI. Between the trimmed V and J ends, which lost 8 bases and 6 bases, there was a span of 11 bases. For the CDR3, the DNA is TGTGCCAGCGTTGGTCTACTCAATGAGCAGTTCTTC. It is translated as CASVGLLNEQFF.

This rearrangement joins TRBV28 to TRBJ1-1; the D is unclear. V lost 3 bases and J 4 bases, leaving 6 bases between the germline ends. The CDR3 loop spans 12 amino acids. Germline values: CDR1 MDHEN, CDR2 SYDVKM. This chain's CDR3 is CASSFWSTEAFF. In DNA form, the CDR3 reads TGTGCCAGCAGTTTTTGGAGCACTGAAGCTTTCTTT.

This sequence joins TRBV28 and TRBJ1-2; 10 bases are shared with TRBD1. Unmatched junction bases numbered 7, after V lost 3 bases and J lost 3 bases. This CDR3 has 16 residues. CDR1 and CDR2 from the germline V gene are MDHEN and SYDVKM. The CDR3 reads CASSLSGTGAYYGYTF. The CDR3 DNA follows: TGTGCCAGCAGTTTGTCGGGGACAGGGGCGTACTATGGCTACACCTTC.

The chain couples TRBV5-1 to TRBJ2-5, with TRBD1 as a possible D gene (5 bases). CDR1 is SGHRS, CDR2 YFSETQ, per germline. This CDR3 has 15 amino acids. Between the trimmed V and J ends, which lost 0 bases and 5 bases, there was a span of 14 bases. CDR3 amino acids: CASSLVAGAEETQYF. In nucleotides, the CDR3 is TGCGCCAGCAGCTTGGTGGCTGGGGCGGAGGAGACCCAGTACTTC.

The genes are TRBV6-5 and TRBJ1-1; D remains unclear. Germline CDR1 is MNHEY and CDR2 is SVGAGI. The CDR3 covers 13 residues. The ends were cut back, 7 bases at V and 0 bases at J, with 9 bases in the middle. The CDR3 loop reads CASTQILNTEAFF. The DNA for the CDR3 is TGTGCCAGCACCCAGATACTGAACACTGAAGCTTTCTTT.

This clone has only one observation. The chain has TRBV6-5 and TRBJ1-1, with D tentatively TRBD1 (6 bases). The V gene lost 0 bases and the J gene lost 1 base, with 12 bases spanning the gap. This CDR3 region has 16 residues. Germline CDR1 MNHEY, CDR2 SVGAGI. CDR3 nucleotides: TGTGCCAGCAGTTACTCTTTCGGCAGGGGGAACACTGAAGCTTTCTTT. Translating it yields CASSYSFGRGNTEAFF.

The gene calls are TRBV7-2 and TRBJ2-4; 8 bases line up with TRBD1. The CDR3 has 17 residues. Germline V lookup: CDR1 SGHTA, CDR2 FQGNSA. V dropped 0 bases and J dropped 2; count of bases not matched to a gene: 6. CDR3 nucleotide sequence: TGTGCCAGCAGCTTAGCGTGGCAGGGGGCGTCCAAAAACATTCAGTACTTC. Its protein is CASSLAWQGASKNIQYF.

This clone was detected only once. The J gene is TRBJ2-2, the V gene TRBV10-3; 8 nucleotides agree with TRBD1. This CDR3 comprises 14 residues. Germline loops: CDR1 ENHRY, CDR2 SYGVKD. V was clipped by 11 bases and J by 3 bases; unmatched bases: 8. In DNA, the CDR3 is TGTGCCGCACAGGGGGGTCTAGACACCGGGGAGCTGTTTTTT. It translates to CAAQGGLDTGELFF.

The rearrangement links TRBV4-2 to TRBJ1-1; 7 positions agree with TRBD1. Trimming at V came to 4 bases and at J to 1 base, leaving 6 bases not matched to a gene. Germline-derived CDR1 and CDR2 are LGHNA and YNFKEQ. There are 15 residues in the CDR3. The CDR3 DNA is TGTGCCAGCAGCCCAACCAGGACAGGGAACACTGAAGCTTTCTTT. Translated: CASSPTRTGNTEAFF.

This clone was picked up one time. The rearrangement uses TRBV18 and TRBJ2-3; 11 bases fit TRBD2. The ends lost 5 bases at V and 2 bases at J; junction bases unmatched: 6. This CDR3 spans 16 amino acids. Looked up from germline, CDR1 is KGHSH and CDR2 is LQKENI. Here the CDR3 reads CASSVTSGRSTDTQYF. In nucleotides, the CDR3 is TGTGCCAGCTCAGTCACTAGCGGGAGATCCACAGATACGCAGTATTTT. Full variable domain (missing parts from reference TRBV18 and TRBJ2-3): NAGVMQNPRHLVRRRGQEARLRCSPMKGHSHVYWYRQLPEEGLKFMVYLQKENIIDESGMPKERFSAEFPKEGPSILRIQQVVRGDSAAYFCASSVTSGRSTDTQYFGPGTRLTVL.

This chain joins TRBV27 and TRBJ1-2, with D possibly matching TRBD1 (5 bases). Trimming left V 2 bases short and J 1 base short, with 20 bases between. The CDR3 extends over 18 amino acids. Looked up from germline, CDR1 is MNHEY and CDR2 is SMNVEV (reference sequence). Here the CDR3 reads CASSLAGGAFAYNYGYTF. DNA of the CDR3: TGTGCCAGCAGTTTAGCCGGAGGGGCATTTGCGTATAACTATGGCTACACCTTC.

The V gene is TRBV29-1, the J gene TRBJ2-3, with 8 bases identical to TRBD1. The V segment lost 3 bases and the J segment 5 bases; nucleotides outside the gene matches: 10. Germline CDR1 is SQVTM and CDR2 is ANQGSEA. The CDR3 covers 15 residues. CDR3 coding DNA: TGCAGCGTTGAGGGGAGCGACAGGGGTGGAGATACGCAGTATTTT. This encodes CSVEGSDRGGDTQYF.

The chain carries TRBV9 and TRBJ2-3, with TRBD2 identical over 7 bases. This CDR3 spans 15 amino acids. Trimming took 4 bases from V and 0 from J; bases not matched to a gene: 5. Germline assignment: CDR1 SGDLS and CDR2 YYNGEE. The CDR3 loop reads CASSSGTISTDTQYF. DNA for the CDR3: TGTGCCAGCAGCTCCGGGACTATCAGCACAGATACGCAGTATTTT.

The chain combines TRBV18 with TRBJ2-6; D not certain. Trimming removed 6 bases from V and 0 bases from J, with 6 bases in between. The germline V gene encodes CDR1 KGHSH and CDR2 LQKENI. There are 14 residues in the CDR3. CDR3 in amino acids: CASSLPSGANVLTF. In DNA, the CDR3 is TGTGCCAGCTCCCTACCCTCTGGGGCCAACGTCCTGACTTTC.

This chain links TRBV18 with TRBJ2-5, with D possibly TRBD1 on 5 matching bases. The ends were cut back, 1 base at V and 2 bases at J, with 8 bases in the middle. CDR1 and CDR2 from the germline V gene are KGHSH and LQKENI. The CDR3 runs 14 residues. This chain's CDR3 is CASSPRGQQETQYF. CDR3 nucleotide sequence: TGTGCCAGCTCACCACGGGGCCAGCAAGAGACCCAGTACTTC.

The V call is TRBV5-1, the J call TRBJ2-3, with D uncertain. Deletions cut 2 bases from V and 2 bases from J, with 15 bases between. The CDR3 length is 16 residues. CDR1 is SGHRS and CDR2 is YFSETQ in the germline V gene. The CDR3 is CASSFLLRPFTDTQYF. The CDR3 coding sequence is TGCGCCAGCAGCTTCCTCTTGAGGCCGTTCACAGATACGCAGTATTTT.

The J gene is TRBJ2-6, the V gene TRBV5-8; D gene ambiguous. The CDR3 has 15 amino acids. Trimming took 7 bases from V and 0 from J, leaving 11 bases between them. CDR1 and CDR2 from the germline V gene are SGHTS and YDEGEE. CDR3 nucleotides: TGTGCCAGCTTCGACTGGAACTCTGGGGCCAACGTCCTGACTTTC. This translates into CASFDWNSGANVLTF.

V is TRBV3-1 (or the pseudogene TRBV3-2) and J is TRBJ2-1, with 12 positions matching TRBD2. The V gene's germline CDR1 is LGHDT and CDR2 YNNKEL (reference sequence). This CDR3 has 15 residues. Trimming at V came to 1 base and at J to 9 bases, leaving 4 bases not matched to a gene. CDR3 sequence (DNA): TGTGCCAGCAGCCAAGTAACTAGCGGGAGGAGTGAGCAGTTCTTC. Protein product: CASSQVTSGRSEQFF.

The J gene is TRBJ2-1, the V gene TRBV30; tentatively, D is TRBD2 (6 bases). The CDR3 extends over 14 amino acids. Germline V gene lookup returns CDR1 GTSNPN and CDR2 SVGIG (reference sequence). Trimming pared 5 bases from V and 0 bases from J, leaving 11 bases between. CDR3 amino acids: CAWASGFSYNEQFF. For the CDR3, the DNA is TGTGCCTGGGCAAGCGGGTTCTCCTACAATGAGCAGTTCTTC. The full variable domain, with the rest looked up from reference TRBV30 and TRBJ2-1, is SQTIHQWPATLVQPVGSPLSLECTVEGTSNPNLYWYRQAAGRGLQLLFYSVGIGQISSEVPQNLSASRPQDRQFILSSKKLLLSDSGFYLCAWASGFSYNEQFFGPGTRLTVL.

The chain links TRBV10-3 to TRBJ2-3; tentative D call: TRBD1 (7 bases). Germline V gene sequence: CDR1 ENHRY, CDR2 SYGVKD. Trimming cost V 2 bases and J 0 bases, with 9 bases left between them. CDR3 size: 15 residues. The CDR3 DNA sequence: TGTGCCATCAGTGAGGCAGGGGGGAGCACAGATACGCAGTATTTT. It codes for CAISEAGGSTDTQYF.

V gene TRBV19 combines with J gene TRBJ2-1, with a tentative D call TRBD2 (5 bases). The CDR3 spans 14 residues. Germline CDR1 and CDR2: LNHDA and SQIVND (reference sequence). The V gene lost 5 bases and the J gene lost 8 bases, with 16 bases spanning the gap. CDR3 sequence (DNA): TGTGCCAGTAGTCGGACTTCTTCGAGCGATGAGCAGTTCTTC. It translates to CASSRTSSSDEQFF.

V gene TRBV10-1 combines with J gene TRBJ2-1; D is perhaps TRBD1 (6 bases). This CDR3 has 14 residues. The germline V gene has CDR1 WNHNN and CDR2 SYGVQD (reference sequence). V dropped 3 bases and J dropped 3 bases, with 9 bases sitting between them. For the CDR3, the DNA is TGCGCCAGCAGTGAAGGACAGAACTACAATGAGCAGTTCTTC. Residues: CASSEGQNYNEQFF.

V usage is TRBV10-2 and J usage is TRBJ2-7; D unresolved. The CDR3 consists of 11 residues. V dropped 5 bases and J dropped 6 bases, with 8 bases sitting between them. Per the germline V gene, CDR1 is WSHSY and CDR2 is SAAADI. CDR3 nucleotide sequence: TGCGCCAGCAGTCAAGGCGGCGAGCAGTACTTC. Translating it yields CASSQGGEQYF.

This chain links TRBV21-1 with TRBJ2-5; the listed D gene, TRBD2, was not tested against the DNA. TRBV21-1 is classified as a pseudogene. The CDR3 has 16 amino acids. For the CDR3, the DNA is TGTGCCAGCAGCAAAGGGCGCGGGAGGGCCGAAGAGACCCAGTACTTC. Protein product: CASSKGRGRAEETQYF.